This T cell receptor (beta chain) was documented in a study of a mutant IDH1 vaccine in newly diagnosed glioma. Across the whole study: Vaccines were first given 4-6 weeks after radiotherapy alone, or with temozolomide cycles. Points from the study as a whole: Pseudoprogression appeared unlinked to shifts in leading peripheral T cell clonotypes.

The germline V and J ends were trimmed by 8 bases and 8 bases, with 18 bases remaining between them. Germline V gene lookup returns CDR1 MDHEN and CDR2 SYDVKM. This CDR3 region has 13 residues. Sequencing used immunoSEQ multiplex PCR; TCRdb keeps in-frame clones, though not all of them. The repertoire holds roughly 130,000 clones, with about 80% as singletons. Time point given: week 11, during vaccination. In every dose of vaccine, 300 ug of mutant IDH1 20-mer peptide was given alongside topical imiquimod. New IDH1-mutant, ATRX-lost WHO grade 3 or 4 astrocytomas occurred in donors. This clone showed up just once. What it binds is not known.

The receptor was derived from a man aged 40-55 years with glioma. Sequencing used PBMCs, obtained from a glioma patient whose treatment included an IDH1 peptide vaccine. The rearrangement links TRBV28 to TRBJ1-2, with D perhaps matching TRBD1 (6 bases). The CDR3 bases are TGTGCCAGCTATCTACAGGGAAGACGCGGCTACACCTTC. It is translated as CASYLQGRRGYTF.